The subject of this entry is one TCR beta chain. Its antigen is still unknown. The data belong to a study of T cell clonotyping in hematopoietic cell transplantation. General study points: Pathologically expanded recipient clonotypes increased progressively from day 30 to day 180 as diversity fell.

Produced via immunoSEQ multiplex PCR; TCRdb's table is partial and in-frame only. The top ten clones hold around 5.7% of a sample with approximately 8,800 clones, over 85% of them seen once. The sample was PBMCs, taken 100 days after allogeneic stem cell transplant. This TCR derives from a male patient between 45 and 59 years old who had an allogeneic stem cell transplant from a related donor, so T cells may come from the graft donor. Some clones in this sample may be carry-over from other donors' samples.

The CDR3 is CAWSFWQPYEQYF. CDR3 bases: TGTGCCTGGAGTTTTTGGCAACCCTACGAGCAGTACTTC. The V and J genes are TRBV30 and TRBJ2-7; no definite D call. Trimming shortened V by 2 bases and J by 2 bases, and 10 bases separated the two germline ends. Looked up from germline, CDR1 is GTSNPN and CDR2 is SVGIG (reference sequence). The CDR3 sequence is 13 residues long. The whole variable domain, filled in from reference TRBV30 and TRBJ2-7, reads SQTIHQWPATLVQPVGSPLSLECTVEGTSNPNLYWYRQAAGRGLQLLFYSVGIGQISSEVPQNLSASRPQDRQFILSSKKLLLSDSGFYLCAWSFWQPYEQYFGPGTRLTVT.